This T cell receptor beta chain came from a study of T cell changes during pregnancy in multiple sclerosis (dated by TCRdb to the late 2010s). Regarding the complete study: Changes in the T cell repertoire over the course of pregnancy were examined in this study in women with multiple sclerosis.

V drops 2 bases and J drops 4 bases, leaving 8 bases in between. The CDR3 numbers 13 residues from cysteine through phenylalanine. Only the CDR3 part of the read is kept: 39 bases, read in frame from the first base. The germline V gene encodes CDR1 MDHEN and CDR2 SYDVKM. Library construction relied on the immunoSEQ multiplex PCR assay. Drawn from immuneACCESS, this table holds only the in-frame rearrangements with V and J called that TCRdb kept. Clones are partly lost; checked studies trace under half to an unresolved V gene and leave the rest unexplained. The sample records about 74,000 clones, 92% of which are singletons. Roughly 3.7% of the sample lies in the top ten. Notes on this clone: Its binding antigen is unknown. The sample holds no much larger clone one base away, and base qualities are not on file. Other DNA sequences in the sample encode the same CDR3.

Recombination joined TRBV28 with TRBJ1-2; a weak D assignment points to TRBD1 (5 bases agree). This receptor was taken from a female donor in good health, enrolled as a control in a pregnancy study. This specimen consisted of peripheral blood, obtained after pregnancy. The encoded CDR3 is CASSLTGGYGYTF. The bases are TGTGCCAGCAGTTTAACGGGGGGCTATGGCTACACCTTC.